This TCR beta chain appears in the sequencing data of a study of T cell responses to AZD1222 COVID-19 vaccine. Study results and caveats: Females outnumbered males among donors, who were mostly white British; clonal diversity was possibly underestimated.

Remarks on this clone: What it recognizes is unknown. Germline is not matched at one junction end, which may reflect a read error.

The protocol was immunoSEQ multiplex PCR, while the TCRdb copy is restricted to in-frame clones and leaves out a portion. The profile shows hundreds of thousands of clones, roughly 91% of them singletons. Per germline, CDR1 SSHAT and CDR2 FNYEAQ (reference sequence). The CDR3 has 15 residues. The chain recombines TRBV7-7 with TRBJ1-1; D possibly corresponds to TRBD1 (5 bases). The receptor was isolated from an adult in good health. Sequenced material: peripheral blood, taken on day 0 of MenACWY control vaccination. Written as DNA, the CDR3 is TGTGCTAGCAGCTTTACGACAGTCTTGAACACTGAAGCTTTCTTT. Amino acid sequence: CASSFTTVLNTEAFF. The full variable domain, rest sourced from reference TRBV7-7 and TRBJ1-1, is GAGVSQSPRYKVTKRGQDVTLRCDPISSHATLYWYQQALGQGPEFLTYFNYEAQPDKSGLPSDRFSAERPEGSISTLTIQRTEQRDSAMYRCASSFTTVLNTEAFFGQGTRLTVV.